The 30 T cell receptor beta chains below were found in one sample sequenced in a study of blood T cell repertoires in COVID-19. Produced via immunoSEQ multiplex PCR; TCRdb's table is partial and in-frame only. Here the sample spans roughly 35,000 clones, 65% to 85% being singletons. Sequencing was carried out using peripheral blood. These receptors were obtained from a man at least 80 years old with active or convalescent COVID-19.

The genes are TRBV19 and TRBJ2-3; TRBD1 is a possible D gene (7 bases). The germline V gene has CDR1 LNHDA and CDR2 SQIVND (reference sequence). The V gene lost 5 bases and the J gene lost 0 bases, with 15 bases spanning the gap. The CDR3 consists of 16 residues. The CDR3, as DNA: TGTGCCAGTAGTCCTCAGGGGGGAACTAGCACAGATACGCAGTATTTT. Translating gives CASSPQGGTSTDTQYF.

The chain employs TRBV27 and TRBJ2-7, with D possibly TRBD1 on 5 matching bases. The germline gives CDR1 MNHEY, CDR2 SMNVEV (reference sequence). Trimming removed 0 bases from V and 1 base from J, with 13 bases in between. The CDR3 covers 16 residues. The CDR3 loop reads CASSLSGRVRSYEQYF. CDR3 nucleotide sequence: TGTGCCAGCAGTTTATCAGGCAGGGTCCGGTCCTACGAGCAGTACTTC.

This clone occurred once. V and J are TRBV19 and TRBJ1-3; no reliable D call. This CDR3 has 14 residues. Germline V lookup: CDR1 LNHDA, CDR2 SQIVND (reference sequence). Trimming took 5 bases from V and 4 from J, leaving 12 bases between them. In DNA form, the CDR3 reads TGTGCCAGTAGTGAACACCGGGTCGGAAACACCATATATTTT. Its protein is CASSEHRVGNTIYF.

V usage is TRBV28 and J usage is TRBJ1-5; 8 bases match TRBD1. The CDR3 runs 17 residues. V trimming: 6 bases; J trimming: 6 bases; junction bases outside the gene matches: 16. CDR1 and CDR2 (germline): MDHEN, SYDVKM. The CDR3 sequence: CASSDRTGRSLGQPQHF. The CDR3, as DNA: TGTGCCAGCAGCGATCGGACAGGGCGATCATTGGGTCAGCCCCAGCATTTT. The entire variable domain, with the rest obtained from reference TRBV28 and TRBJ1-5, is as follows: DVKVTQSSRYLVKRTGEKVFLECVQDMDHENMFWYRQDPGLGLRLIYFSYDVKMKEKGDIPEGYSVSREKKERFSLILESASTNQTSMYLCASSDRTGRSLGQPQHFGDGTRLSIL.

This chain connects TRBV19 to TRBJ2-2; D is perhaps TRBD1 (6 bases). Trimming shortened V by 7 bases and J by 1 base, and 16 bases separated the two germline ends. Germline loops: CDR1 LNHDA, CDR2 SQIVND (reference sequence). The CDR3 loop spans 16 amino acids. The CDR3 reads CASNGRGVRNTGELFF. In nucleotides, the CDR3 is TGTGCCAGTAACGGCAGGGGCGTTCGGAACACCGGGGAGCTGTTTTTT.

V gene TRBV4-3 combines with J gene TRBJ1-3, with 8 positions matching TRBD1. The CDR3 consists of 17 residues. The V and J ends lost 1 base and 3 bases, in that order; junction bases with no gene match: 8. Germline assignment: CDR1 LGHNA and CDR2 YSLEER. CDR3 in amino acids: CASSQAMDRAGGNTIYF. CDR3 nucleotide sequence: TGCGCCAGCAGCCAAGCCATGGACAGGGCCGGTGGAAACACCATATATTTT.

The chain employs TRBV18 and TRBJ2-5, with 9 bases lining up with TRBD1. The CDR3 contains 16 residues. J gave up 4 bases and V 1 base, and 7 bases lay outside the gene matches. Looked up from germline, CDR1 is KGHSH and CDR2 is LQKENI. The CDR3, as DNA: TGTGCCAGCTCACCACGATGGGACAGGGACTCAGAGACCCAGTACTTC. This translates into CASSPRWDRDSETQYF.

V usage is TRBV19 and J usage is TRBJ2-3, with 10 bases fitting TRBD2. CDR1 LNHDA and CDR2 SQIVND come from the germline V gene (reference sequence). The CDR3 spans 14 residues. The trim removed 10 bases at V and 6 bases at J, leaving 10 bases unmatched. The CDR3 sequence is CATRLAGIADTQYF. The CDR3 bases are TGTGCCACGCGACTAGCGGGCATCGCCGATACGCAGTATTTT.

The CDR3 DNA is TGTGCCAGTACAGGGGGCGAACAGTACTTC. Its translation is CASTGGEQYF. This chain connects TRBV27 to TRBJ2-7, with TRBD1 matching 9 bases. Germline trimming cut 9 bases from V and 10 bases from J; bases unmatched to any gene: 4. Germline CDR1 reads MNHEY; CDR2 reads SMNVEV (reference sequence). The CDR3 length is 10 residues.

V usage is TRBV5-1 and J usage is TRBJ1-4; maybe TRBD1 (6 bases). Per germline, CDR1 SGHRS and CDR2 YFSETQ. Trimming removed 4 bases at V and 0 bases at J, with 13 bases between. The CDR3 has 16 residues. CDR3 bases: TGCGCCAGCAGCAACAACGACAGGTCAACTAATGAAAAACTGTTTTTT. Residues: CASSNNDRSTNEKLFF.

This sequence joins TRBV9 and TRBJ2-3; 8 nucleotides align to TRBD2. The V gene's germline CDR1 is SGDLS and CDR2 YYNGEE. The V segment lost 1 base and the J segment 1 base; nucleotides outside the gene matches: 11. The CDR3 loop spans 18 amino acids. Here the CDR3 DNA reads TGTGCCAGCAGCGTAACAGGGCTAGCGGGTCTACGCACAGATACGCAGTATTTT. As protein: CASSVTGLAGLRTDTQYF.

CDR3 in amino acids: CASSPDISYNSPLHF. CDR3 DNA sequence: TGTGCCAGCTCACCCGACATCTCCTATAATTCACCCCTCCACTTT. The chain carries TRBV18 and TRBJ1-6; D call uncertain. The germline V and J ends were trimmed by 3 bases and 0 bases, with 6 bases remaining between them. Germline V gives CDR1 KGHSH, CDR2 LQKENI. The CDR3 is 15 residues long.

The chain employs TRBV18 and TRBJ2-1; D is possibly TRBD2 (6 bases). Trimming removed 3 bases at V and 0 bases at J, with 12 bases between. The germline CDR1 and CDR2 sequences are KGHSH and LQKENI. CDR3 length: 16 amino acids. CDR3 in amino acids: CASSPFVGGSYNEQFF. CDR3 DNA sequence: TGTGCCAGCTCACCCTTCGTGGGGGGCTCCTACAATGAGCAGTTCTTC.

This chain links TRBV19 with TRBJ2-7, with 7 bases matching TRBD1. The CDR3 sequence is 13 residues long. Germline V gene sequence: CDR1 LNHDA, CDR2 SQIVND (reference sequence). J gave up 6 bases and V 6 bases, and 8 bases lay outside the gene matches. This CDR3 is CASSDQGELEQYF. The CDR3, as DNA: TGTGCCAGTAGCGACCAGGGGGAACTCGAGCAGTACTTC. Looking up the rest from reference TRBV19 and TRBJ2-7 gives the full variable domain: DGGITQSPKYLFRKEGQNVTLSCEQNLNHDAMYWYRQDPGQGLRLIYYSQIVNDFQKGDIAEGYSVSREKKESFPLTVTSAQKNPTAFYLCASSDQGELEQYFGPGTRLTVT.

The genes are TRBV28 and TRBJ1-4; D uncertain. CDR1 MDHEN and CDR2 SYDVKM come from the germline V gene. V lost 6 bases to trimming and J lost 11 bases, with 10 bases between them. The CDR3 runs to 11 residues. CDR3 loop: CASRAPRKLFF. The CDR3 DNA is TGTGCCAGCAGGGCCCCCAGGAAACTGTTTTTT.

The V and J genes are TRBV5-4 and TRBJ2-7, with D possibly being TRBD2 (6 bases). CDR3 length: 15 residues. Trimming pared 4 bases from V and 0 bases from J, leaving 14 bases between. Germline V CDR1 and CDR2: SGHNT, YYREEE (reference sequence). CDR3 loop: CASSVGTSDSYEQYF. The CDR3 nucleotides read TGTGCCAGCAGCGTCGGGACTTCCGACTCCTACGAGCAGTACTTC.

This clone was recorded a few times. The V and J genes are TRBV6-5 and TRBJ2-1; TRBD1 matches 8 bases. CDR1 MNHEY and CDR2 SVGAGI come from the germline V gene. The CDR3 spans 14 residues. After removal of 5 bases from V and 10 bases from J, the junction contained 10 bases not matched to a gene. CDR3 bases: TGTGCCAGCAGTCAACGTACAGGGGACAGGGAGCAGTTCTTC. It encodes CASSQRTGDREQFF.

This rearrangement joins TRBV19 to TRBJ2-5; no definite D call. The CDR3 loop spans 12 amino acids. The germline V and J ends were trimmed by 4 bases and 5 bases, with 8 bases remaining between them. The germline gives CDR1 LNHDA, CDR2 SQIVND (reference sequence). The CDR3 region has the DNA TGTGCCAGTAGTAACGTGGAGGAGACCCAGTACTTC. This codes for CASSNVEETQYF. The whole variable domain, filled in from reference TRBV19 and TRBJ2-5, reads DGGITQSPKYLFRKEGQNVTLSCEQNLNHDAMYWYRQDPGQGLRLIYYSQIVNDFQKGDIAEGYSVSREKKESFPLTVTSAQKNPTAFYLCASSNVEETQYFGPGTRLLVL.

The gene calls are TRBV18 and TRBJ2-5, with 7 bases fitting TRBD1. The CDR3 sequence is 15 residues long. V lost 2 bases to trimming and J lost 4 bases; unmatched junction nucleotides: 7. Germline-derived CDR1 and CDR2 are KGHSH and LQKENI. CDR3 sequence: CASSPTTGRAETQYF. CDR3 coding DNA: TGTGCCAGCTCACCAACGACAGGGAGAGCAGAGACCCAGTACTTC.

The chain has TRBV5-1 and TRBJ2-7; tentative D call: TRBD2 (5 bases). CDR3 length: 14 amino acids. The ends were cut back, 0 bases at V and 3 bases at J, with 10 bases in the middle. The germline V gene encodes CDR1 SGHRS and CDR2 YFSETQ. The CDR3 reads CASSLGLADYEQYF. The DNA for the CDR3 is TGCGCCAGCAGCTTGGGGCTAGCTGACTACGAGCAGTACTTC.

Here the CDR3 DNA reads TGTGCCAGCAGCTTAGTCTCAGTCGCGAACACCGGGGAGCTGTTTTTT. Its protein product is CASSLVSVANTGELFF. The chain couples TRBV7-2 to TRBJ2-2; D gene unclear. Germline lookup yields CDR1 SGHTA and CDR2 FQGNSA. V was trimmed by 1 base and J by 0 bases, leaving 9 bases between them. The CDR3 spans 16 residues. Filled out from reference TRBV7-2 and TRBJ2-2, the complete variable domain reads GAGVSQSPSNKVTEKGKDVELRCDPISGHTALYWYRQSLGQGLEFLIYFQGNSAPDKSGLPSDRFSAERTGGSVSTLTIQRTQQEDSAVYLCASSLVSVANTGELFFGEGSRLTVL.

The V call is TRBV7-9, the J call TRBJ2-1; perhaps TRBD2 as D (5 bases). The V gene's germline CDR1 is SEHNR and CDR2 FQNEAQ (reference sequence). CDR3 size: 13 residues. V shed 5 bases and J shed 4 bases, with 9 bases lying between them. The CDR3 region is CASSPDSYNEQFF. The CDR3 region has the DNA TGTGCCAGCAGCCCGGACTCATACAATGAGCAGTTCTTC.

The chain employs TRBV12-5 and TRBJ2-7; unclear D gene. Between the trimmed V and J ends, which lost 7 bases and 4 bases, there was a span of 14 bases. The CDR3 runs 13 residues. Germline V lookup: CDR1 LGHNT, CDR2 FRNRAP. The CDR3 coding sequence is TGTGCTAGTGCCTATGACCGGAGTTACGAGCAGTACTTC. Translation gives CASAYDRSYEQYF.

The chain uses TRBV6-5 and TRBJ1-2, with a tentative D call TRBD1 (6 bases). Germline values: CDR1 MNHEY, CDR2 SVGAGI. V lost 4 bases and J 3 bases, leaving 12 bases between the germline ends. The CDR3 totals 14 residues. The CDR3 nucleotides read TGTGCCAGCAGTTTCACAGGGATAGACTATGGCTACACCTTC. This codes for CASSFTGIDYGYTF.

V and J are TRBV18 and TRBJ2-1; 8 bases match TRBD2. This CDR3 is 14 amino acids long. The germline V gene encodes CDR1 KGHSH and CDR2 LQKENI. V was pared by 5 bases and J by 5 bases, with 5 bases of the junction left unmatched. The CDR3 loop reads CASSTRLAHNEQFF. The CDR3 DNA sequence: TGTGCCAGCTCAACCAGACTAGCGCACAATGAGCAGTTCTTC.

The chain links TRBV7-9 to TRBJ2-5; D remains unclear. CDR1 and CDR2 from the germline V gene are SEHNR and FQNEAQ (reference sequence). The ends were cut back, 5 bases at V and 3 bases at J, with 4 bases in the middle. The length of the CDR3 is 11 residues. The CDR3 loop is CASSIKETQYF. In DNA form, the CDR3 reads TGTGCCAGCAGCATAAAAGAGACCCAGTACTTC.

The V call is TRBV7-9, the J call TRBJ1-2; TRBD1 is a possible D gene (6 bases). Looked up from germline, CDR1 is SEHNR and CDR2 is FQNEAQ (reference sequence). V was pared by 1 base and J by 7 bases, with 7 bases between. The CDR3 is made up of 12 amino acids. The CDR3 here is CASSLEQGGYTF. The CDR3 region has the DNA TGTGCCAGCAGCTTAGAACAGGGTGGCTACACCTTC.

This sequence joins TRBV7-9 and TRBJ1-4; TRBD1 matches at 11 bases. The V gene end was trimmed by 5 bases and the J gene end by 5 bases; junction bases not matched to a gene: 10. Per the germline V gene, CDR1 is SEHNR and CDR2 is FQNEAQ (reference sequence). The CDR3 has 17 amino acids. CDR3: CASSKGQGARANEKLFF. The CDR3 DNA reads TGTGCCAGCAGCAAAGGACAGGGGGCGAGGGCGAATGAAAAACTGTTTTTT.

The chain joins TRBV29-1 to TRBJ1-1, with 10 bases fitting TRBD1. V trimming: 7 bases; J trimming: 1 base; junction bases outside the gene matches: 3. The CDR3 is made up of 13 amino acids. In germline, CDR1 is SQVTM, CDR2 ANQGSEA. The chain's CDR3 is CSGGQGGNTEAFF. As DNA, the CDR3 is TGCAGCGGAGGACAGGGGGGGAACACTGAAGCTTTCTTT. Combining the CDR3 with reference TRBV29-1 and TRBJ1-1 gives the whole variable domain SAVISQKPSRDICQRGTSLTIQCQVDSQVTMMFWYRQQPGQSLTLIATANQGSEATYESGFVIDKFPISRPNLTFSTLTVSNMSPEDSSIYLCSGGQGGNTEAFFGQGTRLTVV.

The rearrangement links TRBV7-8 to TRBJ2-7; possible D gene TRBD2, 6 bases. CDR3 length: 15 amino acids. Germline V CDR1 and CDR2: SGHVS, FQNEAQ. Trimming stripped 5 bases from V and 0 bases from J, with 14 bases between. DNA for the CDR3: TGTGCCAGCAGCCTTAGCGGCTCGAGCTCCTACGAGCAGTACTTC. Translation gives CASSLSGSSSYEQYF.